The 5 T cell receptor beta chains listed next were all sequenced from one sample in a study. Cells sorted as Tregs were CD4+, CD25+ and CD127-/low. From the 5' RACE reads, TCRdb called clonotypes with MiXCR, one entry per CDR3 protein. The data hold roughly 7,400 distinct CDR3 sequences, with 73% observed a single time. The sample taken for sequencing was tumor-infiltrating Tregs sorted from the breast tumor. The receptors come from a female donor with breast cancer.

This chain's CDR3 is CASRGQGASGANVLTF. CDR3 sequence (DNA): TGTGCCAGTCGGGGACAGGGGGCTTCAGGGGCCAACGTCCTGACTTTC. The rearrangement links TRBV12-3 or TRBV12-4 to TRBJ2-6, with 12 bases fitting TRBD1. The V segment lost 9 bases and the J segment 4 bases; nucleotides outside the gene matches: 7. The CDR3 has 16 residues.

This clonotype showed up just once. This chain uses TRBV6-8 with TRBJ1-2; TRBD1 matches at 8 bases. The CDR3 sequence is 16 residues long. The trim removed 7 bases at V and 4 bases at J, leaving 14 bases unmatched. Germline CDR1 is MNHGY and CDR2 is SAAAGT. CDR3 nucleotide sequence: TGTGCCAGCAATCCGGCCCGACAGGGGTTTCGCTATGGCTACACCTTC. It translates to CASNPARQGFRYGYTF.

This chain uses TRBV5-4 with TRBJ1-1; D is ambiguous. V dropped 0 bases and J dropped 0 bases, with 6 bases sitting between them. This CDR3 region has 14 residues. Looked up from germline, CDR1 is SGHNT and CDR2 is YYREEE (reference sequence). The DNA of the CDR3 is TGTGCCAGCAGCTTGGACGGAATGAACACTGAAGCTTTCTTT. As protein: CASSLDGMNTEAFF.

V gene TRBV20-1 combines with J gene TRBJ1-2; D not resolved. The germline V and J ends were trimmed by 0 bases and 7 bases, with 15 bases remaining between them. Germline V gives CDR1 DFQATT, CDR2 SNEGSKA (reference sequence). The CDR3 consists of 14 residues. In DNA, the CDR3 is TGCAGTGCTAGAGATTTTGGGGTGAATCGTGGCTACACCTTC. Translating gives CSARDFGVNRGYTF.

This clonotype was observed a few times. The chain couples TRBV20-1 to TRBJ2-3; D is possibly TRBD2 (6 bases). The CDR3 spans 14 residues. Germline V gives CDR1 DFQATT, CDR2 SNEGSKA (reference sequence). Trimming left V 1 base short and J 2 bases short, with 10 bases between. CDR3 DNA sequence: TGCAGTGCTAGAGTTGGGGGGTCCACAGATACGCAGTATTTT. Protein sequence: CSARVGGSTDTQYF.